The following is a T cell receptor (beta chain) sequence with its context. Its target is unknown. After re-calling the 5' RACE reads, TCRdb lists one entry per CDR3 protein, DNA absent. The repertoire table contains 350,000 to 450,000 distinct CDR3 sequences. The CDR3 length is 12 residues. Germline V CDR1 and CDR2: SGHAT, FQDESV (reference sequence). The data are from a study of T cells expressing NK-cell markers. Study-level points and caveats: Uncertainty persisted over the HCMV specificity of expanded NKG2C+ T cell clones. Several of the donors carried dominant NKG2C+ clonotypes that took up roughly 1.0-8% of their CD8+ T cells.

The sequence came from a man aged 18 to 69 in good health. Sequenced sample: blood T cells: a sorted CD56 or NKG2C T cell subset, CD4+ or CD8+ T cells, or bulk PBMC T cells (not recorded which). V is TRBV11-1 and J is TRBJ2-1; absent DNA, TCRdb's TRBD1 call cannot be checked. This CDR3 reads CASSPGPPEQFF. Full variable domain (rest looked up from reference TRBV11-1 and TRBJ2-1): EAEVAQSPRYKITEKSQAVAFWCDPISGHATLYWYRQILGQGPELLVQFQDESVVDDSQLPKDRFSAERLKGVDSTLKIQPAELGDSAMYLCASSPGPPEQFFGPGTRLTVL.